These 31 T cell receptor beta chains came from one sample sequenced in a study of T cell repertoires in cytomegalovirus infection. TCRdb reprocessed the reads via MiXCR and lists one record per CDR3 protein. The sample contains roughly 250,000 distinct CDR3 sequences, approximately 13% of which appear only once. The source material was PBMCs. The receptors here all came from a human donor in good health (CMV status not recorded). Some clones in this sample may be carry-over from other donors' samples.

A single count supports this clonotype. The chain has TRBV24-1 and TRBJ2-7; TRBD1 matches 8 bases. This CDR3 is built from 14 residues. Trimming took 4 bases from V and 2 from J; bases not matched to a gene: 3. CDR1 is KGHDR and CDR2 is SFDVKD in the germline V gene. This CDR3 is CATSDPDRAYEQYF. CDR3 coding DNA: TGTGCCACCAGTGACCCGGACAGGGCCTACGAGCAGTACTTC.

This clonotype was seen many times. The chain is built from TRBV11-3 and TRBJ2-5; D is perhaps TRBD1 (6 bases). The V end lost 1 base, the J end lost 2 bases, and 14 bases lay between the germline ends. The CDR3 consists of 16 residues. Germline V gene lookup returns CDR1 SGHNT and CDR2 YENEEA. In nucleotides, the CDR3 is TGTGCCAGCAGCTTAGCACAGGGTAGTCGGCAAGAGACCCAGTACTTC. It yields the protein CASSLAQGSRQETQYF.

The rearrangement links TRBV5-1 to TRBJ2-1; 14 nucleotides align to TRBD2. After removal of 3 bases from V and 2 bases from J, the junction contained 4 bases not matched to a gene. The CDR3 runs 17 residues. Germline CDR1 is SGHRS and CDR2 is YFSETQ. The CDR3 DNA reads as TGCGCCAGCAGCTCTGGACTAGCGGGAGGCACCTACAATGAGCAGTTCTTC. Amino acid sequence: CASSSGLAGGTYNEQFF.

In its sample, this clonotype was seen many times. The chain employs TRBV14 and TRBJ1-6; D remains unclear. The CDR3 runs to 16 residues. CDR1 SGHDN and CDR2 FVKESK come from the germline V gene. Trimming left V 3 bases short and J 8 bases short, with 17 bases between. Here the CDR3 reads CASSQGSGRSYSPLHF. The DNA of the CDR3 is TGTGCCAGCAGCCAGGGTAGCGGACGATCTTATTCACCCCTCCACTTT.

Ten or more counts support this clonotype. The chain employs TRBV19 and TRBJ1-1; 7 bases map to TRBD1. The V gene's germline CDR1 is LNHDA and CDR2 SQIVND (reference sequence). V trimming: 5 bases; J trimming: 0 bases; junction bases outside the gene matches: 6. This CDR3 has 15 amino acids. The CDR3 sequence: CASSAWTGMNTEAFF. The CDR3 bases are TGTGCCAGTAGTGCTTGGACAGGCATGAACACTGAAGCTTTCTTT.

J is TRBJ1-5 and V is TRBV10-3, with TRBD1 matching 9 bases. Germline CDR1 ENHRY, CDR2 SYGVKD. Unmatched junction bases numbered 5, after V lost 4 bases and J lost 4 bases. The CDR3 has 15 amino acids. CDR3 amino acids: CAISASTGGNQPQHF. The CDR3 nucleotides are TGTGCCATCAGTGCTTCGACAGGGGGAAATCAGCCCCAGCATTTT.

The chain links TRBV6-5 to TRBJ2-1; D could derive from TRBD1 or TRBD2 (5 bases each). V dropped 2 bases and J dropped 2 bases, with 7 bases sitting between them. Germline V lookup: CDR1 MNHEY, CDR2 SVGAGI. The CDR3 runs to 14 residues. The CDR3 reads CASSYRGPYNEQFF. In nucleotides, the CDR3 is TGTGCCAGCAGTTACCGGGGACCCTACAATGAGCAGTTCTTC.

This clonotype was recorded at least ten times. The chain has TRBV7-9 and TRBJ2-5; D may match TRBD1 or TRBD2 (5 bases each). Trimming took off 3 bases at V and 1 base at J, with 15 bases between the two ends. The CDR3 is made up of 16 amino acids. Germline CDR1 and CDR2: SEHNR and FQNEAQ (reference sequence). DNA for the CDR3: TGTGCCAGCAGCTTTCTTTCCGGGACCACCCAAGAGACCCAGTACTTC. Translating it yields CASSFLSGTTQETQYF. Drawing the rest from reference TRBV7-9 and TRBJ2-5, the complete variable domain is DTGVSQNPRHKITKRGQNVTFRCDPISEHNRLYWYRQTLGQGPEFLTYFQNEAQLEKSRLLSDRFSAERPKGSFSTLEIQRTEQGDSAMYLCASSFLSGTTQETQYFGPGTRLLVL.

This clonotype came up many times. The V call is TRBV28, the J call TRBJ2-2; weak D call: TRBD1 (5 bases). V was shortened by 2 bases and J by 8 bases, with 12 bases between the two germline ends. Germline CDR1 MDHEN, CDR2 SYDVKM. This CDR3 has 14 residues. DNA of the CDR3: TGTGCCAGCAGTTTACTGGGGCAGGAGGGGGAGCTGTTTTTT. Protein product: CASSLLGQEGELFF.

This clonotype was detected ten times or more. The chain has TRBV7-8 and TRBJ1-2, with TRBD1 matching over 8 bases. The CDR3 length is 14 residues. After removal of 6 bases from V and 0 bases from J, the junction contained 3 bases not matched to a gene. Germline V gene sequence: CDR1 SGHVS, CDR2 FQNEAQ. The CDR3 DNA reads TGTGCCAGCAGGGGACAGGAAGCTAACTATGGCTACACCTTC. Protein: CASRGQEANYGYTF.

In its sample, this clonotype was seen many times. The rearrangement joins TRBV12-3 or TRBV12-4 to TRBJ2-7, with D possibly being TRBD1 or TRBD2 (5 bases each). Trimming pared 5 bases from V and 2 bases from J, leaving 13 bases between. The CDR3 runs to 14 residues. CDR3 region: CASSPGPSTYEQYF. CDR3 coding DNA: TGTGCCAGCAGTCCGGGGCCATCGACCTACGAGCAGTACTTC.

Remarks on this clonotype: This may be a read error, as it is one base from a much larger clone. The chain combines TRBV27 with TRBJ1-6; 8 positions agree with TRBD1. This CDR3 has 17 amino acids. CDR1 and CDR2 from the germline V gene are MNHEY and SMNVEV (reference sequence). In DNA, the CDR3 is TGTGCCAGCAGTGAACTAAAAACAGGGGGGAATAATTCACCCCTCCAATTT. This sequence encodes CASSELKTGGNNSPLQF.

This clonotype was seen a few times. The chain is built from TRBV28 and TRBJ1-2; possibly TRBD1 for D (6 bases). The germline CDR1 and CDR2 sequences are MDHEN and SYDVKM. There are 15 residues in the CDR3. Trimming removed 6 bases at V and 4 bases at J, with 18 bases between. CDR3 nucleotide sequence: TGTGCCAGCAGGGACGTACAGGGTGTAGCCTATGGCTACACCTTC. It yields the protein CASRDVQGVAYGYTF.

This clonotype was observed many times. This chain links TRBV6-5 with TRBJ2-1, with 13 bases lining up with TRBD2. After removal of 5 bases from V and 2 bases from J, the junction contained 15 bases not matched to a gene. The germline V gene encodes CDR1 MNHEY and CDR2 SVGAGI. The CDR3 runs 20 residues. Written as DNA, the CDR3 is TGTGCCAGCAGTAAAGCAGGACTAGCGGGAGCGGGAACTACCTACAATGAGCAGTTCTTC. This gives the protein CASSKAGLAGAGTTYNEQFF.

CDR3 amino acids: CASSAPGMNTEAFF. Written as DNA, the CDR3 is TGTGCCAGTAGTGCCCCAGGGATGAACACTGAAGCTTTCTTT. The V and J genes are TRBV19 and TRBJ1-1, with D possibly matching TRBD1 (5 bases). V lost 5 bases to trimming and J lost 0 bases, with 10 bases between them. This CDR3 contains 14 residues. The germline V gene has CDR1 LNHDA and CDR2 SQIVND (reference sequence).

This clonotype was counted at least ten times. J is TRBJ2-2 and V is TRBV7-9, with a possible D match to TRBD1 (6 bases). The CDR3 loop spans 15 amino acids. V was cut by 2 bases and J by 4 bases, with 11 bases left in between. Germline loops: CDR1 SEHNR, CDR2 FQNEAQ (reference sequence). CDR3 residues: CASSLRTEPTGELFF. CDR3 nucleotides: TGTGCCAGCAGCTTAAGGACAGAGCCCACCGGGGAGCTGTTTTTT.

This clonotype has a count of ten or more. The chain employs TRBV7-2 and TRBJ2-4; the match to TRBD2 covers 11 bases. V lost 5 bases, J lost 2 bases, and 11 bases stayed unmatched. Per the germline V gene, CDR1 is SGHTA and CDR2 is FQGNSA. The CDR3 runs to 18 residues. In DNA, the CDR3 is TGTGCCAGCAGCCACACCAGGTCTAGCGGGAGGACCAAAAACATTCAGTACTTC. Protein product: CASSHTRSSGRTKNIQYF.

About this clonotype itself: Relative to the germline gene, one junction end is altered; a read error may explain this. The chain is built from TRBV6-2 or TRBV6-3 and TRBJ1-1, with 7 positions matching TRBD1. CDR3 length: 13 amino acids. CDR1 is MNHEY and CDR2 is SVGEGT in the germline V gene. The CDR3 region is CASDNRGLTEAFF. The CDR3 nucleotides read TGTGCCAGCGACAACAGGGGTTTGACTGAAGCGTTCTTT.

The chain recombines TRBV6-6 with TRBJ2-7; weak D call: TRBD1 (5 bases). The CDR3 runs to 14 residues. Germline CDR1 and CDR2: MNHNY and SVGAGI (reference sequence). V was trimmed by 5 bases and J by 5 bases, leaving 16 bases between them. This CDR3 is CASSETVGAHEQYF. DNA for the CDR3: TGTGCCAGCAGTGAGACCGTAGGGGCCCACGAGCAGTACTTC.

This clonotype was detected a few times. V is TRBV20-1 and J is TRBJ2-7, with TRBD1 matching 9 bases. The CDR3 has 13 amino acids. With V trimmed by 3 bases and J by 5 bases, 5 bases remained unmatched. Germline CDR1 is DFQATT and CDR2 is SNEGSKA (reference sequence). CDR3 sequence reads: CSASRGQGNEQYF. CDR3 DNA: TGCAGTGCTAGCCGGGGACAGGGCAACGAGCAGTACTTC.

There are many counts of this clonotype. V gene TRBV6-2 or TRBV6-3 combines with J gene TRBJ2-1; possibly TRBD2 for D (5 bases). Germline loops: CDR1 MNHEY, CDR2 SVGEGT. The CDR3 totals 16 residues. V lost 0 bases, J lost 3 bases, and 12 bases lay in between. The CDR3 loop is CASSYSTGEIYNEQFF. In DNA, the CDR3 is TGTGCCAGCAGTTACTCGACCGGGGAAATCTACAATGAGCAGTTCTTC.

This chain joins TRBV28 and TRBJ2-7; 12 bases are a match to TRBD1. The CDR3 length is 15 residues. After removal of 2 bases from V and 6 bases from J, the junction contained 5 bases not matched to a gene. CDR1 is MDHEN, CDR2 SYDVKM, per germline. Written as DNA, the CDR3 is TGTGCCAGCAGTTTAATCGGGACAGGGGGCTCCGAGCAGTACTTC. Its protein is CASSLIGTGGSEQYF.

This clonotype has a count of ten or more. The gene calls are TRBV12-3 or TRBV12-4 and TRBJ1-1, with D tentatively TRBD1 (5 bases). V was shortened by 6 bases and J by 4 bases, with 12 bases between the two germline ends. This CDR3 region has 13 residues. Here the CDR3 DNA reads TGTGCCAGCAGCGAGGGGTACGGCACTGAAGCTTTCTTT. Protein product: CASSEGYGTEAFF.

The chain has TRBV6-6 and TRBJ2-7; 7 bases line up with TRBD1. Germline loops: CDR1 MNHNY, CDR2 SVGAGI (reference sequence). The CDR3 extends over 14 amino acids. J gave up 2 bases and V 6 bases, and 7 bases lay outside the gene matches. CDR3 region: CASSPRTGAYEQYF. The CDR3 DNA reads as TGTGCCAGCAGCCCCAGGACAGGAGCCTACGAGCAGTACTTC.

Many counts were recorded for this clonotype. This chain uses TRBV6-2 or TRBV6-3 with TRBJ1-3; a possible D gene is TRBD1 (6 bases). V was cut by 4 bases and J by 4 bases, with 11 bases left in between. Looked up from germline, CDR1 is MNHEY and CDR2 is SVGEGT. The CDR3 runs 14 residues. CDR3 residues: CASSFGGSGNTIYF. The DNA for the CDR3 is TGTGCCAGCAGTTTCGGGGGCAGCGGAAACACCATATATTTT.

This clonotype was counted at least ten times. The rearrangement uses TRBV7-2 and TRBJ2-7; D unresolved. Trimming removed 0 bases at V and 6 bases at J, with 6 bases between. This CDR3 spans 12 amino acids. Germline V lookup: CDR1 SGHTA, CDR2 FQGNSA. CDR3 sequence: CASSLALSEQYF. CDR3 sequence (DNA): TGTGCCAGCAGCTTAGCTCTGTCCGAGCAGTACTTC.

This clonotype was observed many times. This chain uses TRBV7-3 with TRBJ2-2; D unresolved. V lost 2 bases and J 0 bases, leaving 10 bases between the germline ends. Germline V gene data show CDR1 as SGHTA and CDR2 as FQGTGA. This CDR3 is 16 amino acids long. For the CDR3, the DNA is TGTGCCAGCAGCTTAGACGGCCAGCCGAACACCGGGGAGCTGTTTTTT. Its protein product is CASSLDGQPNTGELFF. The whole variable domain, remainder taken from reference TRBV7-3 and TRBJ2-2, is GAGVSQTPSNKVTEKGKYVELRCDPISGHTALYWYRQSLGQGPEFLIYFQGTGAADDSGLPNDRFFAVRPEGSVSTLKIQRTERGDSAVYLCASSLDGQPNTGELFFGEGSRLTVL.

There are many counts of this clonotype. This sequence joins TRBV7-2 and TRBJ2-7; D is unclear. The CDR3 runs to 15 residues. From germline, CDR1 is SGHTA and CDR2 FQGNSA. V lost 5 bases and J lost 0, with 14 bases in between. The CDR3 DNA reads TGTGCCAGCAGCCCCGGACCCGCGAGCTCCTACGAGCAGTACTTC. Amino acids: CASSPGPASSYEQYF.

The chain couples TRBV29-1 to TRBJ2-3; D may be TRBD2 (5 bases). The CDR3 covers 13 residues. Germline CDR1 and CDR2: SQVTM and ANQGSEA. The ends were cut back, 3 bases at V and 3 bases at J, with 10 bases in the middle. The DNA for the CDR3 is TGCAGCGTTGACGGGGTGGGGACAGATACGCAGTATTTT. It translates to CSVDGVGTDTQYF.

At least ten counts were recorded for this clonotype. This chain uses TRBV7-2 with TRBJ1-6; a weak D match, TRBD1 (6 bases). This CDR3 has 14 residues. Germline assignment: CDR1 SGHTA and CDR2 FQGNSA. The V end lost 7 bases, the J end lost 5 bases, and 12 bases lay between the germline ends. CDR3 sequence reads: CASKGQTNNSPLHF. The DNA of the CDR3 is TGTGCCAGCAAAGGACAGACAAATAATTCACCCCTCCACTTT.

J is TRBJ2-1 and V is TRBV28; no clear D gene. The germline CDR1 and CDR2 sequences are MDHEN and SYDVKM. The V end lost 3 bases, the J end lost 8 bases, and 14 bases lay between the germline ends. The CDR3 is 14 amino acids. For the CDR3, the DNA is TGTGCCAGCAGTTTGCCAGACATAAGGGATGAGCAGTTCTTC. It codes for CASSLPDIRDEQFF.